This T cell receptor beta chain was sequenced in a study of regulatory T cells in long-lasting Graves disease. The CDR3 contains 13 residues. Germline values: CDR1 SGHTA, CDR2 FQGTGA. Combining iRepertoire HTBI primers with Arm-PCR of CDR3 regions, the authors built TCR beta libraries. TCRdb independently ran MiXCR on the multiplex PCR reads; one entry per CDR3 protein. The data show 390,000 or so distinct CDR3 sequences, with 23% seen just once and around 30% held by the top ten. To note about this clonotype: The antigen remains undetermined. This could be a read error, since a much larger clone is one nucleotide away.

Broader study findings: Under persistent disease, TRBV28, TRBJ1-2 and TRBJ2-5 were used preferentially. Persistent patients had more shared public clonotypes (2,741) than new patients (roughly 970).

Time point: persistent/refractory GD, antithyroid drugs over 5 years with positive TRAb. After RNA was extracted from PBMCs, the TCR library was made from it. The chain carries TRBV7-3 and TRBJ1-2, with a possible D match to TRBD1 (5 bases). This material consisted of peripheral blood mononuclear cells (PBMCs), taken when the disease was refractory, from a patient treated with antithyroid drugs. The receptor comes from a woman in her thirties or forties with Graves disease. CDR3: CASSFGGDYGHTF. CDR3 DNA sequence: TGTGCCAGCAGCTTCGGCGGGGACTATGGCCACACCTTC.